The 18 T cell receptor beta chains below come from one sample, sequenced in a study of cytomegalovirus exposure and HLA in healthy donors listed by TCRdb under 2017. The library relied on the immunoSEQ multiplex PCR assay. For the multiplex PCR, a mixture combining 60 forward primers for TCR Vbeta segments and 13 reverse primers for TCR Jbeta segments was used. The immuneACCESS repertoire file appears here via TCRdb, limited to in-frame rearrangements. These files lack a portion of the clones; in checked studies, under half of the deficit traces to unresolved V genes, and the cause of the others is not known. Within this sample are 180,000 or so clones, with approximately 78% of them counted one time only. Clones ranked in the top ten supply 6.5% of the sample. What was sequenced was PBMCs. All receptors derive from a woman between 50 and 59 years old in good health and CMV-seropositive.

CDR3: CASSIPGMNTEAFF. The CDR3 DNA follows: TGTGCCAGTAGTATCCCAGGGATGAACACTGAAGCTTTCTTT. The chain recombines TRBV19 with TRBJ1-1, with D maybe TRBD1 (5 bases). In germline, CDR1 is LNHDA, CDR2 SQIVND (reference sequence). Trimming pared 3 bases from V and 0 bases from J, leaving 8 bases between. The length of the CDR3 is 14 residues.

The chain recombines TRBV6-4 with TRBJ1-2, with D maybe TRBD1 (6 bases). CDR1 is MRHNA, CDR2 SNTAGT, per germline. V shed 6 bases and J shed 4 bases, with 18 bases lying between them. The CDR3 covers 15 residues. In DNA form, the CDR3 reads TGTGCCAGCAGCCCCGGGACACCCCTAATCTATGGCTACACCTTC. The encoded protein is CASSPGTPLIYGYTF.

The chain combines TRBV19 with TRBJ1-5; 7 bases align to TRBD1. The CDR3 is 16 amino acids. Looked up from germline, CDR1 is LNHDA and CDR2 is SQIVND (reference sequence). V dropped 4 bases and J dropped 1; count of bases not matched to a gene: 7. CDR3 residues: CASSNSAQGSNQPQHF. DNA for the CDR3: TGTGCCAGTAGTAATTCGGCACAGGGGAGCAATCAGCCCCAGCATTTT.

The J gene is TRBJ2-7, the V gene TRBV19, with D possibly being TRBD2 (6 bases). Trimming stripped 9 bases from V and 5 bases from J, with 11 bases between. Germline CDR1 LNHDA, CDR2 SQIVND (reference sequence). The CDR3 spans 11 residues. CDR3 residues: CASAGGHEQYF. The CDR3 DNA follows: TGTGCCAGCGCCGGGGGACACGAGCAGTACTTC.

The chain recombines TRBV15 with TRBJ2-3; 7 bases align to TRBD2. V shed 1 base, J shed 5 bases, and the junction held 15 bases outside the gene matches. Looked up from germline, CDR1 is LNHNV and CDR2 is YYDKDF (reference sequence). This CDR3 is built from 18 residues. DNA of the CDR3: TGTGCCACCAGCAGAGCGGTTCGTGGTGGGGGGGGGAGAGATACGCAGTATTTT. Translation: CATSRAVRGGGGRDTQYF.

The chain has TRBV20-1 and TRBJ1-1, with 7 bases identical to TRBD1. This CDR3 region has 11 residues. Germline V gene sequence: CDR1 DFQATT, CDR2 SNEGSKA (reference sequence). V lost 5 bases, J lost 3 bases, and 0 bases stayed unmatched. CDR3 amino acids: CSAQGDTEAFF. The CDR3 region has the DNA TGCAGTGCTCAGGGGGACACTGAAGCTTTCTTT.

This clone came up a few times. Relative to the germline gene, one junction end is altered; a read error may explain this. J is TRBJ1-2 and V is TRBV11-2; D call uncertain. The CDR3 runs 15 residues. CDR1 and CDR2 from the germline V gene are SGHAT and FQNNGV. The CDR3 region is CASRHWLSANYDYTF. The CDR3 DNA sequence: TGTGCCAGCCGTCATTGGCTGTCGGCTAACTATGACTACACCTTC. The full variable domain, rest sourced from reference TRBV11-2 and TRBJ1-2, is EAGVAQSPRYKIIEKRQSVAFWCNPISGHATLYWYQQILGQGPKLLIQFQNNGVVDDSQLPKDRFSAERLKGVDSTLKIQPAKLEDSAVYLCASRHWLSANYDYTFGSGTRLTVV.

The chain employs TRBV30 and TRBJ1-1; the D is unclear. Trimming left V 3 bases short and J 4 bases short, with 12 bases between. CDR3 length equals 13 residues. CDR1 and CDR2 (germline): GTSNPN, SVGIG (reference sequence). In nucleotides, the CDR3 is TGTGCCTGGAGGAATGGGGAGAGCACTGAAGCTTTCTTT. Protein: CAWRNGESTEAFF.

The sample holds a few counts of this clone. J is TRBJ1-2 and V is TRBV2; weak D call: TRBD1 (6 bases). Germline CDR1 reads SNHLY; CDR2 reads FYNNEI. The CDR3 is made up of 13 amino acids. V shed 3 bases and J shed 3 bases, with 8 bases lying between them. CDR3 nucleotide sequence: TGTGCCAGCAGTGAGAACAGGGACTATGGCTACACCTTC. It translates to CASSENRDYGYTF.

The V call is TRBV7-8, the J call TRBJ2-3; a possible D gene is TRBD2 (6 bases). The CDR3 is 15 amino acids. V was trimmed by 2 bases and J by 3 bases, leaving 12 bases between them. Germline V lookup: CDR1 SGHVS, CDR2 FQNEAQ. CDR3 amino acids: CASSLTSFSTDTQYF. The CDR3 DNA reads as TGTGCCAGCAGCTTAACTAGCTTTTCTACAGATACGCAGTATTTT.

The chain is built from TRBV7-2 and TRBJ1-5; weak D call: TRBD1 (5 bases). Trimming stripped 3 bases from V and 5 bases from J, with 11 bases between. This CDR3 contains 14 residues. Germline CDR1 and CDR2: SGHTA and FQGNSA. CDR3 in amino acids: CASSFIGGDQPQHF. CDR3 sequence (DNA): TGTGCCAGCAGCTTCATCGGGGGAGATCAGCCCCAGCATTTT.

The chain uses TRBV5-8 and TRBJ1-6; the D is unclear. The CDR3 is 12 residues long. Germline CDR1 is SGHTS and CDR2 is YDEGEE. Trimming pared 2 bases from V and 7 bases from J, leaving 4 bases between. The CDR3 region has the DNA TGTGCCAGCAGCTTCAGGAATTCACCCCTCCACTTT. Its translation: CASSFRNSPLHF. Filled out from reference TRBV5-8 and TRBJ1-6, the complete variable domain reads EAGVTQSPTHLIKTRGQQATLRCSPISGHTSVYWYQQALGLGLQFLLWYDEGEERNRGNFPPRFSGRQFPNYSSELNVNALELEDSALYLCASSFRNSPLHFGNGTRLTVT.

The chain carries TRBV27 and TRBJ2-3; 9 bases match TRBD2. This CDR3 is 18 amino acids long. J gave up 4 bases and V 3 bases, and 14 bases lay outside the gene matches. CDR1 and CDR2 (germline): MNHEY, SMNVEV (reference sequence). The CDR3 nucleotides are TGTGCCAGCAGTTTTACCAGTCAACTGGGACTAGCATCAGATACGCAGTATTTT. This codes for CASSFTSQLGLASDTQYF.

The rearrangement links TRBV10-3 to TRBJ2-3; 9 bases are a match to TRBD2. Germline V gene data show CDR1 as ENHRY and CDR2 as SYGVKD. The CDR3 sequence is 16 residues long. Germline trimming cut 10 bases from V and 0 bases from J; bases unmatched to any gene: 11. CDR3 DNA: TGTGCCACCTCACGACTAGCGGAGGATAGCACAGATACGCAGTATTTT. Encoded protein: CATSRLAEDSTDTQYF.

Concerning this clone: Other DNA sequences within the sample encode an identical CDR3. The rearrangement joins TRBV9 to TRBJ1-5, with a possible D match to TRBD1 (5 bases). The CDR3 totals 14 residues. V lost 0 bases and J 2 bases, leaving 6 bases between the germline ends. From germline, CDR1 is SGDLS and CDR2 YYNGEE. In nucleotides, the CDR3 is TGTGCCAGCAGCGTAGGGGGGGGCAATCAGCCCCAGCATTTT. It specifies CASSVGGGNQPQHF.

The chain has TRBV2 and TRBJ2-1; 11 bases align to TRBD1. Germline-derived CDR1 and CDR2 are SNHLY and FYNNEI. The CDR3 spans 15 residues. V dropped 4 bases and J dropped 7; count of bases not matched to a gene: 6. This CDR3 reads CASSARTGGMNEQFF. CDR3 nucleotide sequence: TGTGCCAGCAGTGCTAGGACAGGGGGCATGAATGAGCAGTTCTTC.

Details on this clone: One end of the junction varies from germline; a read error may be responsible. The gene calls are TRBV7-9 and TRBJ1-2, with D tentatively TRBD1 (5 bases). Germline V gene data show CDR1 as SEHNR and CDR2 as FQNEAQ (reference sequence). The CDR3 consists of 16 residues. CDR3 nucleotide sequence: TGTTCCAGCAGCTTAGCGCTTGGGGGGGATAATTATGGCTACACCTTC. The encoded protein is CSSSLALGGDNYGYTF.

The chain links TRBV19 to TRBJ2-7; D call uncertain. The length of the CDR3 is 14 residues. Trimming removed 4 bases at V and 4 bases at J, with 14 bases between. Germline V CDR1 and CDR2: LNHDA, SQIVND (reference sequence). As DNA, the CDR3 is TGTGCCAGTAGTACGATGTCTAGTACTTACGAGCAGTACTTC. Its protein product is CASSTMSSTYEQYF.